These T cell receptor beta chains were read from a single sample in a study of cytomegalovirus exposure and HLA in healthy donors. Profiling relied on immunoSEQ multiplex PCR, and the TCRdb table lists in-frame clones only, not all of them. The table has approximately 130,000 clones, about 64% seen once. Sequenced: PBMCs. These receptors were taken from a woman aged 40 to 55 in good health and CMV-seronegative. CDR3s include the opening cysteine and the closing phenylalanine or tryptophan. A D gene is named only where the DNA matches it firmly. Size tells how often a clone was seen (once, few, many) or the class of an expanded clone, and some rows leave it out.

D	size	V	J	CDR3	DNA
-	few	TRBV5-1	TRBJ1-2	CASSLAGANYGYTF	TGCGCCAGCAGCTTAGCGGGAGCTAACTATGGCTACACCTTC
-	-	TRBV7-2	TRBJ1-1	CASSSVGTSTEAFF	TGTGCCAGCAGCTCCGTAGGGACAAGTACTGAAGCTTTCTTT
TRBD2	-	TRBV9	TRBJ2-3	CASSVAWGGGYTDTQYF	TGTGCCAGCAGCGTAGCTTGGGGCGGGGGGTACACAGATACGCAGTATTTT
-	-	TRBV12-5	TRBJ1-1	CASGLTEPEAFF	TGTGCTAGTGGTTTGACAGAGCCTGAAGCTTTCTTT
-	-	TRBV30	TRBJ1-4	CAYEAFPISVVEKLFF	TGTGCCTATGAAGCATTTCCCATTTCGGTCGTTGAAAAACTGTTTTTT
TRBD1	-	TRBV20-1	TRBJ2-7	CSAQDRDPYF	TGCAGTGCCCAGGACAGGGATCCGTACTTC
-	-	TRBV5-1	TRBJ2-3	CASSVTRSTDTQYF	TGCGCCAGCAGCGTGACTAGAAGCACAGATACGCAGTATTTT
-	-	TRBV28	TRBJ1-1	CASRLTGKWAFF	TGTGCCAGCAGACTTACAGGGAAATGGGCTTTCTTT
TRBD2	few	TRBV27	TRBJ2-3	CASSSWTSGEDTQYF	TGTGCCAGCAGTTCTTGGACTAGCGGGGAAGATACGCAGTATTTT
-	once	TRBV18	TRBJ1-1	CASSPVRNTEAFF	TGTGCCAGCTCACCAGTGAGGAACACTGAAGCTTTCTTT
-	-	TRBV7-9	TRBJ1-2	CASSPTRGAIQGYTF	TGTGCCAGCAGCCCGACTCGTGGGGCAATTCAAGGCTACACCTTC
TRBD1	once	TRBV28	TRBJ1-2	CASSLAGGGGYTF	TGTGCCAGCAGTTTAGCAGGGGGCGGTGGCTACACCTTC
-	-	TRBV9	TRBJ1-2	CASSVEVNYGYTF	TGTGCCAGCAGCGTGGAGGTTAACTATGGCTACACCTTC
-	-	TRBV7-9	TRBJ2-5	CASSQMETQYF	TGTGCCAGCAGCCAAATGGAGACCCAGTACTTC
TRBD1	-	TRBV7-8	TRBJ1-1	CASSPQGQVGTEAFF	TGTGCCAGCAGCCCCCAGGGACAGGTGGGAACTGAAGCTTTCTTT
-	few	TRBV5-8	TRBJ1-2	CASSLEVVAGGYTF	TGTGCCAGCAGCTTGGAGGTAGTCGCGGGAGGCTACACCTTC
-	-	TRBV11-3	TRBJ1-5	CASSSASGSNQPQHF	TGTGCCAGCAGCTCCGCCTCGGGGAGCAATCAGCCCCAGCATTTT
TRBD1	-	TRBV12-5	TRBJ1-5	CASGLGTGARTQHF	TGTGCTAGTGGTTTGGGGACAGGGGCTCGGACCCAGCATTTT
-	-	TRBV4-2	TRBJ2-3	CASSQDFLGSTSDTQYF	TGTGCCAGCAGCCAAGATTTCTTAGGTAGCACCTCAGATACGCAGTATTTT
TRBD1	-	TRBV27	TRBJ1-1	CAAGQGRFLGTEAFF	TGTGCCGCGGGACAGGGGCGTTTTTTGGGTACTGAAGCTTTCTTT
-	-	TRBV29-1	TRBJ2-4	CSVRYAKNIQYF	TGCAGCGTCCGGTATGCCAAAAACATTCAGTACTTC
TRBD1	-	TRBV19	TRBJ1-1	CASSLSGTGGWDTEAFF	TGTGCCAGTAGTCTCTCCGGGACAGGGGGCTGGGACACTGAAGCTTTCTTT
-	-	TRBV4-2	TRBJ1-1	CASSSGGWTNTEAFF	TGTGCCAGCAGCTCGGGGGGATGGACGAACACTGAAGCTTTCTTT
TRBD1	few	TRBV27	TRBJ2-7	CASSVSTGTREQYF	TGTGCCAGCAGCGTCTCGACAGGGACGCGGGAGCAGTACTTC
-	-	TRBV27	TRBJ1-1	CASSTYKRTEAFF	TGTGCCAGCAGTACCTACAAGAGGACTGAAGCTTTCTTT
-	-	TRBV6-5	TRBJ1-6	CASRTGTFDSPLHF	TGTGCCAGCAGGACCGGGACATTTGATTCACCCCTCCACTTT
TRBD1	few	TRBV28	TRBJ1-4	CASSRGDREEKLFF	TGTGCCAGCTCTAGGGGGGACAGGGAAGAAAAACTGTTTTTT
-	-	TRBV27	TRBJ1-2	CASSPWGDQGYTF	TGTGCCAGCAGTCCCTGGGGGGATCAGGGCTACACCTTC